The 28 T cell receptor beta chains below were found in one sample sequenced in a study of blood T cell repertoires in COVID-19. Clones were read by immunoSEQ multiplex PCR, and TCRdb kept only the in-frame ones, dropping some. The data hold 150,000 to 200,000 clones, with 80% to 90% observed a single time. Sequencing input: peripheral blood. Receptors originate from a woman in her sixties or seventies with COVID-19, enrolled during active disease.

The table lists this clone with a count of one. The chain joins TRBV10-3 to TRBJ1-1; D ambiguous. The CDR3 runs 14 residues. CDR1 and CDR2 from the germline V gene are ENHRY and SYGVKD. The V end was cut by 2 bases, the J end by 5 bases, with 12 bases between. Here the CDR3 DNA reads TGTGCCATCAGTGAGGTGAGAGGGAGGACTGAAGCTTTCTTT. This translates into CAISEVRGRTEAFF.

This chain links TRBV20-1 with TRBJ2-7; D remains ambiguous. V lost 0 bases to trimming and J lost 3 bases, with 3 bases between them. CDR1 is DFQATT, CDR2 SNEGSKA, per germline (reference sequence). CDR3 length: 11 residues. CDR3: CSARDSYEQYV. The DNA for the CDR3 is TGCAGTGCTAGAGACAGCTACGAGCAGTACGTC.

The CDR3 region has the DNA TGTGCCAGCAGCCTCACAGGGGATGGCGAGCAGTACGTC. Translating gives CASSLTGDGEQYV. This rearrangement joins TRBV6-5 to TRBJ2-7; 7 bases match TRBD1. Germline lookup yields CDR1 MNHEY and CDR2 SVGAGI. The ends lost 6 bases at V and 6 bases at J; junction bases unmatched: 8. This CDR3 is 13 amino acids long.

This clone has just a few counts. The rearrangement uses TRBV5-1 and TRBJ1-1, with D perhaps matching TRBD1 (6 bases). Germline V gene lookup returns CDR1 SGHRS and CDR2 YFSETQ. CDR3 size: 14 residues. Between the trimmed V and J ends, which lost 7 bases and 0 bases, there was a span of 13 bases. The CDR3 loop reads CASYAGTMNTEAFF. The CDR3, as DNA: TGCGCCAGCTATGCAGGGACAATGAACACTGAAGCTTTCTTT.

The V gene is TRBV25-1, the J gene TRBJ1-6; D is undetermined. V gave up 1 base and J gave up 7 bases, with 11 bases separating them. The CDR3 is made up of 15 amino acids. The germline V gene encodes CDR1 MGHDK and CDR2 SYGVNS. CDR3 protein: CASSESSGTNSPLHF. As DNA, the CDR3 is TGTGCCAGCAGTGAATCTTCCGGTACCAATTCACCCCTCCACTTT. Filled out from reference TRBV25-1 and TRBJ1-6, the complete variable domain reads EADIYQTPRYLVIGTGKKITLECSQTMGHDKMYWYQQDPGMELHLIHYSYGVNSTEKGDLSSESTVSRIRTEHFPLTLESARPSHTSQYLCASSESSGTNSPLHFGNGTRLTVT.

This clone was counted between two and nine times. The rearrangement uses TRBV28 and TRBJ1-2, with a tentative D call TRBD1 (5 bases). CDR1 and CDR2 (germline): MDHEN, SYDVKM. Between the trimmed V and J ends, which lost 1 base and 6 bases, there was a span of 12 bases. The CDR3 loop spans 14 amino acids. CDR3 sequence (DNA): TGTGCCAGCAGTTTATCTGGCAGGGTGGATGGCTACACCTTC. Encoded protein: CASSLSGRVDGYTF.

This clone was recorded a few times. This rearrangement joins TRBV19 to TRBJ1-3, with D unclear. The CDR3 extends over 14 amino acids. V lost 5 bases and J lost 3, with 11 bases in between. The germline V gene has CDR1 LNHDA and CDR2 SQIVND (reference sequence). DNA for the CDR3: TGTGCCAGTAGTTCCCGCAGTCTTGGAAACACCATATATTTT. It encodes CASSSRSLGNTIYF. Combining the CDR3 with reference TRBV19 and TRBJ1-3 gives the whole variable domain DGGITQSPKYLFRKEGQNVTLSCEQNLNHDAMYWYRQDPGQGLRLIYYSQIVNDFQKGDIAEGYSVSREKKESFPLTVTSAQKNPTAFYLCASSSRSLGNTIYFGEGSWLTVV.

J is TRBJ2-6 and V is TRBV30; no firm D call. This CDR3 comprises 14 residues. Germline V CDR1 and CDR2: GTSNPN, SVGIG (reference sequence). V gave up 3 bases and J gave up 3 bases, with 9 bases separating them. Here the CDR3 DNA reads TGTGCCTGGAGGTCCCCCCTTGGGGCCAACGTCCTGACTTTC. This translates into CAWRSPLGANVLTF.

This clone occurred many times. This chain connects TRBV2 to TRBJ1-1; TRBD1 aligns across 9 bases. The V gene's germline CDR1 is SNHLY and CDR2 FYNNEI. The CDR3 is 16 amino acids. The V gene end was trimmed by 6 bases and the J gene end by 3 bases; junction bases not matched to a gene: 11. DNA for the CDR3: TGTGCCAGCAGCGCCGGGACAGGGAAGTTGCACACTGAAGCTTTCTTT. This codes for CASSAGTGKLHTEAFF.

There are a few counts of this clone. J is TRBJ1-1 and V is TRBV6-5; D possibly corresponds to TRBD1 (6 bases). The CDR3 loop spans 14 amino acids. V was trimmed by 7 bases and J by 5 bases, leaving 17 bases between them. The germline gives CDR1 MNHEY, CDR2 SVGAGI. In DNA, the CDR3 is TGTGCCAGCACTGGATGGGGGGGGCGAACTGAAGCTTTCTTT. Translating gives CASTGWGGRTEAFF.

The chain is built from TRBV10-3 and TRBJ2-7; D remains unclear. Germline CDR1 reads ENHRY; CDR2 reads SYGVKD. The ends were cut back, 4 bases at V and 5 bases at J, with 9 bases in the middle. This CDR3 is 12 amino acids long. In DNA form, the CDR3 reads TGTGCCATCAGTGGGGTAGGAGACGAGCAGTACGTC. Translating gives CAISGVGDEQYV.

The J gene is TRBJ2-7, the V gene TRBV7-2, with D maybe TRBD1 (6 bases). CDR1 is SGHTA, CDR2 FQGNSA, per germline. The V end was cut by 1 base, the J end by 0 bases, with 10 bases between. The CDR3 sequence is 15 residues long. CDR3: CASSLETGGSYEQYF. The CDR3, as DNA: TGTGCCAGCAGCTTAGAGACAGGTGGCTCCTACGAGCAGTACTTC. Full variable domain (rest looked up from reference TRBV7-2 and TRBJ2-7): GAGVSQSPSNKVTEKGKDVELRCDPISGHTALYWYRQSLGQGLEFLIYFQGNSAPDKSGLPSDRFSAERTGGSVSTLTIQRTQQEDSAVYLCASSLETGGSYEQYFGPGTRLTVT.

This chain joins TRBV14 and TRBJ2-7; no clear D. Deletions cut 4 bases from V and 0 bases from J, with 10 bases between. The CDR3 sequence is 14 residues long. Germline CDR1 reads SGHDN; CDR2 reads FVKESK. This CDR3 is CASSPKESSYEQYF. The CDR3 DNA sequence: TGTGCCAGCAGCCCGAAGGAGAGCTCCTACGAGCAGTACTTC.

This chain joins TRBV30 and TRBJ1-1; unclear D gene. This CDR3 is built from 13 residues. V shed 3 bases and J shed 1 base, with 9 bases lying between them. Looked up from germline, CDR1 is GTSNPN and CDR2 is SVGIG (reference sequence). CDR3 nucleotides: TGTGCCTGGAGGAGGTCGGCGAACACTGAAGCTTTCTTT. Amino acid sequence: CAWRRSANTEAFF.

V is TRBV9 and J is TRBJ1-6; D may be TRBD1 (6 bases). The length of the CDR3 is 15 residues. Trimming removed 0 bases from V and 7 bases from J, with 11 bases in between. From germline, CDR1 is SGDLS and CDR2 YYNGEE. CDR3 region: CASSVVAQGNSPLHF. CDR3 nucleotide sequence: TGTGCCAGCAGCGTAGTCGCGCAGGGGAATTCACCCCTCCACTTT.

The V call is TRBV11-1, the J call TRBJ2-3; TRBD1 aligns across 8 bases. Trimming cost V 4 bases and J 2 bases; bases outside gene matches: 8. Germline CDR1 SGHAT, CDR2 FQDESV (reference sequence). This CDR3 is 16 amino acids long. The CDR3 here is CASSSGQGGDTDTQYF. The CDR3 coding sequence is TGTGCCAGCAGCTCAGGACAGGGTGGGGACACAGATACGCAGTATTTT.

The rearrangement links TRBV5-4 to TRBJ1-2; D is undetermined. The CDR3 is 13 amino acids. Germline loops: CDR1 SGHNT, CDR2 YYREEE (reference sequence). Trimming pared 3 bases from V and 4 bases from J, leaving 10 bases between. The CDR3 DNA is TGTGCCAGCAGCTCGGAGATCTTCTATGGCTACACCTTC. Encoded protein: CASSSEIFYGYTF. Using reference TRBV5-4 and TRBJ1-2 for the parts outside the CDR3, the full variable domain is ETGVTQSPTHLIKTRGQQVTLRCSSQSGHNTVSWYQQALGQGPQFIFQYYREEENGRGNFPPRFSGLQFPNYSSELNVNALELDDSALYLCASSSEIFYGYTFGSGTRLTVV.

The sample holds one count of this clone. The V call is TRBV27, the J call TRBJ1-4; maybe TRBD1 (5 bases). The length of the CDR3 is 15 residues. V lost 5 bases, J lost 3 bases, and 13 bases lay in between. CDR1 and CDR2 (germline): MNHEY, SMNVEV (reference sequence). The CDR3 reads CASSENLGANEKLFF. The CDR3 nucleotides are TGTGCCAGCAGTGAAAACCTAGGGGCTAATGAAAAACTGTTTTTT.

The rearrangement uses TRBV28 and TRBJ2-7; D may be TRBD1 (5 bases). Germline assignment: CDR1 MDHEN and CDR2 SYDVKM. V was trimmed by 2 bases and J by 12 bases, leaving 17 bases between them. The CDR3 contains 13 residues. CDR3 nucleotide sequence: TGTGCCAGCAGTTTAATTCTCCAGGGAAGGGTGTACTTC. Amino acids: CASSLILQGRVYF. Drawing the rest from reference TRBV28 and TRBJ2-7, the complete variable domain is DVKVTQSSRYLVKRTGEKVFLECVQDMDHENMFWYRQDPGLGLRLIYFSYDVKMKEKGDIPEGYSVSREKKERFSLILESASTNQTSMYLCASSLILQGRVYFGPGTRLTVT.

CDR3 region: CASSTGQLEAFF. The CDR3 DNA follows: TGTGCCAGCAGTACAGGTCAACTGGAAGCTTTCTTT. This chain connects TRBV6-5 to TRBJ1-1, with D possibly being TRBD1 (5 bases). Trimming took off 5 bases at V and 8 bases at J, with 12 bases between the two ends. The CDR3 spans 12 residues. Germline V gene data show CDR1 as MNHEY and CDR2 as SVGAGI.

The chain recombines TRBV2 with TRBJ1-5, with D perhaps matching TRBD1 (5 bases). The CDR3 contains 12 residues. The germline gives CDR1 SNHLY, CDR2 FYNNEI. V lost 4 bases to trimming and J lost 5 bases, with 6 bases between them. In nucleotides, the CDR3 is TGTGCCAGCAGTGGGGGGGATCAGCCCCAGCATTTT. This translates into CASSGGDQPQHF.

This clone was recorded only once. The chain recombines TRBV27 with TRBJ2-3; D not resolved. The CDR3 has 15 residues. Trimming removed 5 bases at V and 6 bases at J, with 18 bases between. Germline assignment: CDR1 MNHEY and CDR2 SMNVEV (reference sequence). Written as DNA, the CDR3 is TGTGCCAGCAGTACCGAGGCGGAAAGCGCGGATACGCAGTATTTT. Translation gives CASSTEAESADTQYF.

The chain employs TRBV5-1 and TRBJ2-5; 8 bases are a match to TRBD1. With 3 bases clipped from V and 5 bases from J, the junction kept 6 bases outside the gene matches. The CDR3 is 14 residues long. Germline CDR1 reads SGHRS; CDR2 reads YFSETQ. The CDR3 region is CASSSGQGSETQYF. In DNA, the CDR3 is TGCGCCAGCAGCTCCGGACAGGGCAGTGAGACCCAGTACTTC.

The chain joins TRBV19 to TRBJ2-7; TRBD2 matches 7 bases. CDR3 length: 17 amino acids. The V segment lost 2 bases and the J segment 0 bases; nucleotides outside the gene matches: 10. Per germline, CDR1 LNHDA and CDR2 SQIVND (reference sequence). CDR3 coding DNA: TGTGCCAGTAGTATATCAATCCAACTAGCGATCTCCTACGAGCAGTACTTC. Translating gives CASSISIQLAISYEQYF.

The chain carries TRBV1 and TRBJ1-3. TRBV1 is labeled a pseudogene. The CDR3 sequence is 16 residues long. Here the CDR3 DNA reads TGCACCAGCAGCCAGGGGCGGGGAAGTCGTGGAAACACCATATATTTT. As protein: CTSSQGRGSRGNTIYF.

Only a few counts were recorded for this clone. The chain has TRBV5-5 and TRBJ1-2, with TRBD1 as a possible D gene (6 bases). Germline assignment: CDR1 SGHKS and CDR2 YYEKEE (reference sequence). The CDR3 runs 15 residues. V shed 4 bases and J shed 3 bases, with 16 bases lying between them. This CDR3 reads CASSAEGQGYYGYTF. Here the CDR3 DNA reads TGTGCCAGCAGCGCCGAAGGTCAGGGGTACTATGGCTACACCTTC.

The V call is TRBV2, the J call TRBJ1-5, with a possible D match to TRBD1 (6 bases). V lost 7 bases to trimming and J lost 7 bases, with 23 bases between them. Per the germline V gene, CDR1 is SNHLY and CDR2 is FYNNEI. This CDR3 region has 16 residues. CDR3 sequence reads: CASKGGGGTGGQPQHF. For the CDR3, the DNA is TGTGCCAGCAAGGGGGGGGGCGGCACCGGTGGACAGCCCCAGCATTTT.

The chain combines TRBV7-2 with TRBJ2-4; D ambiguous. V lost 2 bases, J lost 4 bases, and 6 bases lay in between. Germline V gene lookup returns CDR1 SGHTA and CDR2 FQGNSA. CDR3 size: 13 residues. In DNA form, the CDR3 reads TGTGCCAGCAGCTTACAACTAAAAAACATTCAGTACTTC. Its translation is CASSLQLKNIQYF.